The 6 T cell receptor beta chains below were found in one sample sequenced in a study of cytomegalovirus exposure and HLA in healthy donors. The study ran its PCR with 60 Vbeta and 13 Jbeta primers. The assay was immunoSEQ multiplex PCR, and TCRdb's table has in-frame clones only and misses some. Of about 160,000 clones listed, 75% to 80% are singletons. The sequenced sample was PBMCs. The receptors come from a woman aged 45-65 years in good health and CMV-seropositive.

The V and J genes are TRBV27 and TRBJ2-5, with TRBD1 matching over 11 bases. This CDR3 has 16 residues. V shed 6 bases and J 4 bases; nucleotides not matched to a gene: 10. Germline assignment: CDR1 MNHEY and CDR2 SMNVEV (reference sequence). CDR3 bases: TGTGCCAGCAGCTTCGGGGGGACAGGGGGTAGAGAGACCCAGTACTTC. It yields the protein CASSFGGTGGRETQYF.

The J gene is TRBJ2-7, the V gene TRBV2, with TRBD2 matching 10 bases. The CDR3 runs 16 residues. Germline loops: CDR1 SNHLY, CDR2 FYNNEI. V was pared by 3 bases and J by 3 bases, with 8 bases of the junction left unmatched. The CDR3 DNA sequence: TGTGCCAGCAGTGAGGCCACTAGCGGGGCGGTCTACGAGCAGTACTTC. Amino acids: CASSEATSGAVYEQYF.

V is TRBV28 and J is TRBJ1-2, with 7 bases lining up with TRBD1. Trimming took 6 bases from V and 0 from J; bases not matched to a gene: 10. From germline, CDR1 is MDHEN and CDR2 SYDVKM. This CDR3 region has 16 residues. CDR3 sequence: CASRLDRRGSNYGYTF. The CDR3 DNA reads TGTGCCAGCAGATTGGACAGGAGGGGCTCTAACTATGGCTACACCTTC.

CDR3 loop: CASSRGRGGYTF. The CDR3 DNA is TGTGCCAGCAGCCGGGGGCGCGGTGGCTACACCTTC. The chain carries TRBV4-2 and TRBJ1-2; D may be TRBD1 (6 bases). The CDR3 consists of 12 residues. The germline V gene has CDR1 LGHNA and CDR2 YNFKEQ. V was shortened by 4 bases and J by 7 bases, with 10 bases between the two germline ends.

V gene TRBV5-6 combines with J gene TRBJ1-1, with a tentative D call TRBD1 (5 bases). From germline, CDR1 is SGHDT and CDR2 YYEEEE. V was shortened by 1 base and J by 5 bases, with 12 bases between the two germline ends. The CDR3 consists of 14 residues. The CDR3 sequence: CASSLNRLRTEAFF. For the CDR3, the DNA is TGTGCCAGCAGCTTGAACAGGTTGCGGACTGAAGCTTTCTTT.

The CDR3 DNA sequence: TGTGCCAGCTCACCGTCCAGGGATTTAGCGGGGGGCTCCTACAATGAGCAGTTCTTC. It yields the protein CASSPSRDLAGGSYNEQFF. The chain employs TRBV18 and TRBJ2-1; 10 nucleotides match TRBD2. The CDR3 is made up of 19 amino acids. V was clipped by 3 bases and J by 0 bases; unmatched bases: 11. The V gene's germline CDR1 is KGHSH and CDR2 LQKENI.